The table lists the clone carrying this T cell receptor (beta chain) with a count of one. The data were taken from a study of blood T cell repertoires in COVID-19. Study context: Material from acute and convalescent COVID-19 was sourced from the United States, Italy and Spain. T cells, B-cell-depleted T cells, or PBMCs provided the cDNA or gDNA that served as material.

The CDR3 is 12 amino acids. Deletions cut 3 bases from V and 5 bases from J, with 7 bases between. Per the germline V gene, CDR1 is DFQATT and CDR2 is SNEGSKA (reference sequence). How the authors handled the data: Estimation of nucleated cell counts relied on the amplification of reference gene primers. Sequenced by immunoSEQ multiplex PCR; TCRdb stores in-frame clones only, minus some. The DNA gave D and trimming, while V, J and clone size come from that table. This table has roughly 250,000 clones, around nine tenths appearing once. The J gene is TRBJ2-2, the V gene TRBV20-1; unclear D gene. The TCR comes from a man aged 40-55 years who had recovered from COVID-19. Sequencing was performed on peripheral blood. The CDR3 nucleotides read TGCAGTGCTAGTTCGCGGACCGGGGAGCTGTTTTTT. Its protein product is CSASSRTGELFF.